This entry concerns a single T cell receptor (beta chain). Its cognate antigen has yet to be identified. Per-base quality was not reported, and no clone a single base away is much larger than it. Inclusive of the bounding cysteine and phenylalanine, the CDR3 is 15 residues long. Only CDR3 DNA remains: 45 bases, in frame from the first base. V and J lose 0 bases and 9 bases, and a span of 12 bases separates them. CDR1 WSHSY and CDR2 SAAADI are derived from the germline V gene. Enrolling through a virtual design, the prospective study's participants ranged in age from roughly 18 to 100 years and lived across some 22 United States geographic areas. In the prospective study, cohorts were assigned on the basis of participant-reported clinical history obtained from a screening survey and a study questionnaire. For ImmuneRACE Cohort 3, a participant was defined as recovered based on two consecutive negative NP/OP PCR tests, clearance by a healthcare professional, or resolution of symptoms. In the prospective study, mobile phlebotomists collected whole blood, serum and a nasopharyngeal or oropharyngeal swab from each participant. Participants in the prospective study had the option to provide additional blood draws and questionnaires over a roughly 2-month period. Blood samples from the prospective study were shipped frozen or at room temperature prior to DNA extraction.

The source of the sample is a study of blood T cell repertoires in COVID-19 (dated by TCRdb to between 2020 and 2021). Concerning the study at large: Samples covering the acute and convalescent phases of COVID-19 were provided by collaborators in the United States, Italy and Spain. The material from the prospective study consisted of cDNA or gDNA derived from T cells, B-cell-depleted T cells, or PBMCs. Deeply sampled blood TCRbeta repertoires from subjects exposed to, actively infected with, or recovered from COVID-19 were included in the dataset. The repertoires were made available in a free public database intended to serve as a resource for research on the immune response to SARS-CoV-2. Samples were obtained from the ongoing ImmuneRACE study (first 160 participants) and from 950 to 1,500 subjects provided by 6 global collaborators. The sample metadata nearly always contained a de-identified subject ID, COVID-19 status, age in years and sex. Where available, HLA class I and class II types were obtained from metadata supplied by the sample provider rather than from assay-based typing. Paper-wide results and their limitations: How much clinical and demographic metadata was included differed by source and by participant, and the metadata was provided uncurated.

The immunoSEQ Assay, a bias-controlled multiplex PCR, was used to amplify TCRbeta CDR3 regions from genomic DNA. The authors' analysis ran thus. Nucleated cell counts per sample were estimated from amplification of reference gene primers within the assay. To quantify the absolute abundance of each unique TCRbeta CDR3 rearrangement, sequence reads were collapsed and filtered. Productive Simpson clonality was computed per sample as the square root of Simpson's diversity index over productive rearrangements. The immuneACCESS repertoire file appears here via TCRdb, limited to in-frame rearrangements. These files lack a portion of the clones; in checked studies, under half of the deficit traces to unresolved V genes, and the cause of the others is not known. That table furnishes V, J and clone size, whereas the DNA furnished D and trimming. Here the sample has roughly 280,000 clones; over 75% occur a single time. The top ten clonotypes cover 2% to 3% of the sample.

The clonotype comes from a young woman who had recovered from COVID-19. The sample was PBMCs or T cells enriched from blood (not recorded which). The V and J segments used are TRBV10-2 and TRBJ1-6; the D gene assignment is ambiguous. The CDR3 has the sequence CASSESGAATSPLHF. The DNA is TGCGCCAGCAGTGAGTCGGGAGCCGCTACTTCACCCCTCCACTTT.